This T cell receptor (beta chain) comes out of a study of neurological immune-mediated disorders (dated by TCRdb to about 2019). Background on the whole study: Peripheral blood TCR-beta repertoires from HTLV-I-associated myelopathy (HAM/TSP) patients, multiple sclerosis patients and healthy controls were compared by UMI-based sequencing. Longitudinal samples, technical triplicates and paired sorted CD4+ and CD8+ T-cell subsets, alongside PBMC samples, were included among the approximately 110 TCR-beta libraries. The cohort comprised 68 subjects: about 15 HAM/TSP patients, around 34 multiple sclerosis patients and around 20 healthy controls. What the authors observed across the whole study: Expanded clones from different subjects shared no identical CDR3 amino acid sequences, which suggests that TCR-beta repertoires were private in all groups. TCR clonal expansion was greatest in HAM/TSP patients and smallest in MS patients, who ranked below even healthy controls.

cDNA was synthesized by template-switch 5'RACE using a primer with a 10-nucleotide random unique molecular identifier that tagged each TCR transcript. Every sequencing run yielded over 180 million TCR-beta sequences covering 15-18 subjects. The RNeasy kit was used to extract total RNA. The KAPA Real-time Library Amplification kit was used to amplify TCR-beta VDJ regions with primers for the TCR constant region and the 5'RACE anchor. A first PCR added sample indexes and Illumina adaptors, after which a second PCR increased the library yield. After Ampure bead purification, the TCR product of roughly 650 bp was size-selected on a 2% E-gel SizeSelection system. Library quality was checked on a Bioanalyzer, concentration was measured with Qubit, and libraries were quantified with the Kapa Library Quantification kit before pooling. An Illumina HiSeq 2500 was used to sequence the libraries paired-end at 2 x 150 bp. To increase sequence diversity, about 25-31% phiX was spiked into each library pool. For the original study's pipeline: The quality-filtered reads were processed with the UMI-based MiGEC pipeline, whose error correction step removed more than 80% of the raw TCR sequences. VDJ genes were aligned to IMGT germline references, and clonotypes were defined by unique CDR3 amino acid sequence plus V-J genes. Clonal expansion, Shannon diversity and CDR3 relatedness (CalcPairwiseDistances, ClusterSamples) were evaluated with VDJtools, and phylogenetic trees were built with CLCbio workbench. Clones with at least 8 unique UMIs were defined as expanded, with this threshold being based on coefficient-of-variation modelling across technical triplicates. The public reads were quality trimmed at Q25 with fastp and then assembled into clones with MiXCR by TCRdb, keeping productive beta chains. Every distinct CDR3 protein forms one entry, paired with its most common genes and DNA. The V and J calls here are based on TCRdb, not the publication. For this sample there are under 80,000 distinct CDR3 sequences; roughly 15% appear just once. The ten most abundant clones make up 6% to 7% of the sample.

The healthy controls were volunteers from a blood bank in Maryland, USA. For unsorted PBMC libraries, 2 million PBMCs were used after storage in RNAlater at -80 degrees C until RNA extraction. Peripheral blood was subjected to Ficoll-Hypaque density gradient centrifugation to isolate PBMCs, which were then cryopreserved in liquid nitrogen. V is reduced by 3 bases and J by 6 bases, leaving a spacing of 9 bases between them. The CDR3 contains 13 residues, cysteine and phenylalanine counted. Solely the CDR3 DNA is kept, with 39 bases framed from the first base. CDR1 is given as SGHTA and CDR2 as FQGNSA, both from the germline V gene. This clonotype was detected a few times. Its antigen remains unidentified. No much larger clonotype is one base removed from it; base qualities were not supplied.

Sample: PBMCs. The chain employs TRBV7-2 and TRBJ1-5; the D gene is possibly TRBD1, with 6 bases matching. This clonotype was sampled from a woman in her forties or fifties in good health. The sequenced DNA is TGTGCCAGCAGCTTGGGGGGGCCTCAGCCCCAGCATTTT. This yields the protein CASSLGGPQPQHF.